Sequencing of this T cell receptor (beta chain) was carried out in a study of regulatory T cells in long-lasting Graves disease. Whole-study results and caveats: Persistent disease exhibited a predilection for TRBV28, TRBJ1-2 and TRBJ2-5. Persistent patients shared more public clonotypes (2,741) than newly diagnosed patients (approximately 960).

iRepertoire HTBI primers and Arm-PCR of CDR3 regions built TCR beta libraries. Original analysis: Identified segments across samples numbered roughly 60 TRBV and more than 11 TRBJ. TCRdb itself ran the multiplex PCR reads through MiXCR, one entry per CDR3 protein. TCRdb assigned the V and J calls; the authors' analysis was not used. Found here are about 290,000 distinct CDR3 sequences, roughly 21% of them singletons; the top ten hold roughly three fifths. The sample's time point: persistent/refractory GD, antithyroid drugs over 5 years with positive TRAb. Generation of the TCR library employed RNA extracted from PBMCs. In this cohort, patients came from an endocrinology department located in Xi'an, China. Details on this clonotype: Its specificity is not known.

CDR3 length: 17 residues. Germline values: CDR1 LNHDA, CDR2 SQIVND (reference sequence). V lost 8 bases and J lost 5; bases outside the gene matches: 15. The sequence was collected from a female donor with Graves disease. The chain uses TRBV19 and TRBJ2-7; TRBD2 matches at 13 bases. This sample comprised peripheral blood mononuclear cells (PBMCs), obtained when the disease was refractory, from a patient treated with antithyroid drugs. CDR3 sequence reads: CASAEELGLAGLDEQYF. The CDR3 DNA sequence: TGTGCCAGTGCTGAAGAACTGGGACTAGCGGGACTGGACGAGCAGTACTTC.